The rows below give T cell receptor beta chains drawn from one sample of a study of identical twins. Each CDR3 protein gets one entry after TCRdb re-called the 5' RACE reads with MiXCR. The sample includes about 900,000 distinct CDR3 sequences, approximately 13% of them seen just once. These data also formed part of another study, on yellow fever vaccine responses in identical twins.

Sequencing input: PBMCs. These receptors were obtained from a woman aged 18-30 years in good health. Each CDR3 is given with its conserved first and last residue. Fields, in order: clone size, V gene, J gene, D gene, CDR3 DNA, CDR3 protein. The D gene is left open where the match is weak. For some rows the clone size is stated as once, few or many, or as a class when expanded; others skip it.

.	TRBV9	TRBJ1-2	.	TGTGCCAGCAGCCCCCGCGTAGGGCCCGCAGCTAACTATGGCTACACCTTC	CASSPRVGPAANYGYTF
.	TRBV12-3/TRBV12-4	TRBJ2-7	TRBD2	TGTGCCAGCAGTTTACAAGGACTAGCCTACTACGAGCAGTACTTC	CASSLQGLAYYEQYF
few	TRBV29-1	TRBJ2-1	TRBD2	TGCAGCGTGACTAGCGGGAGGTTGAATGAGCAGTTCTTC	CSVTSGRLNEQFF
few	TRBV24-1	TRBJ2-1	TRBD1	TGTGCCACCGCGGGACAGGGTCGGAATGAGCAGTTCTTC	CATAGQGRNEQFF
many	TRBV12-5	TRBJ1-5	.	TGTGCTAGTGGTTTGGTTGGGCGCAGCAATCAGCCCCAGCATTTT	CASGLVGRSNQPQHF
many	TRBV28	TRBJ1-2	TRBD1	TGTGCCAGCAACCCTCCAACAGGGGGCAGCGGCTATGGCTACACCTTC	CASNPPTGGSGYGYTF
.	TRBV2	TRBJ2-5	TRBD1	TGTGCCAGCAGTGAAAGGGACAGGGGTCCCCGAGGGACCCAGTACTTC	CASSERDRGPRGTQYF
.	TRBV5-1	TRBJ2-1	TRBD1	TGCGCCAGCAGCTCCGACAGGGGGCGTAATGAGCAGTTCTTC	CASSSDRGRNEQFF
few	TRBV12-3/TRBV12-4	TRBJ2-3	TRBD2	TGTGCCAGCAGTTTGTTGATAGCGGGGGGGGGAGATACGCAGTATTTT	CASSLLIAGGGDTQYF
.	TRBV11-1	TRBJ1-1	.	TGTGCCAGCAGCTTAAGTTGGTCGAACACTGAAGCTTTCTTT	CASSLSWSNTEAFF
many	TRBV12-3/TRBV12-4	TRBJ2-7	TRBD1	TGTGCCAGCAGTTTTGGAGACAGGGTTAGGGAGCAGTACTTC	CASSFGDRVREQYF
.	TRBV18	TRBJ1-1	.	TGTGCCAGCGCCGGACAGCAGAACACTGAAGCTTTCTTT	CASAGQQNTEAFF
few	TRBV6-1	TRBJ2-1	TRBD1	TGTGCCAGCACGGTACAGGGGGACTCCTACAATGAGCAGTTCTTC	CASTVQGDSYNEQFF
few	TRBV10-1	TRBJ2-3	.	TGCGCCAGCAGTGGCTTCGAGGCAGATACGCAGTATTTT	CASSGFEADTQYF
few	TRBV2	TRBJ2-5	TRBD2	TGTGCCAGCAGTACTAGCGGGGTTCAAGAGACCCAGTACTTC	CASSTSGVQETQYF